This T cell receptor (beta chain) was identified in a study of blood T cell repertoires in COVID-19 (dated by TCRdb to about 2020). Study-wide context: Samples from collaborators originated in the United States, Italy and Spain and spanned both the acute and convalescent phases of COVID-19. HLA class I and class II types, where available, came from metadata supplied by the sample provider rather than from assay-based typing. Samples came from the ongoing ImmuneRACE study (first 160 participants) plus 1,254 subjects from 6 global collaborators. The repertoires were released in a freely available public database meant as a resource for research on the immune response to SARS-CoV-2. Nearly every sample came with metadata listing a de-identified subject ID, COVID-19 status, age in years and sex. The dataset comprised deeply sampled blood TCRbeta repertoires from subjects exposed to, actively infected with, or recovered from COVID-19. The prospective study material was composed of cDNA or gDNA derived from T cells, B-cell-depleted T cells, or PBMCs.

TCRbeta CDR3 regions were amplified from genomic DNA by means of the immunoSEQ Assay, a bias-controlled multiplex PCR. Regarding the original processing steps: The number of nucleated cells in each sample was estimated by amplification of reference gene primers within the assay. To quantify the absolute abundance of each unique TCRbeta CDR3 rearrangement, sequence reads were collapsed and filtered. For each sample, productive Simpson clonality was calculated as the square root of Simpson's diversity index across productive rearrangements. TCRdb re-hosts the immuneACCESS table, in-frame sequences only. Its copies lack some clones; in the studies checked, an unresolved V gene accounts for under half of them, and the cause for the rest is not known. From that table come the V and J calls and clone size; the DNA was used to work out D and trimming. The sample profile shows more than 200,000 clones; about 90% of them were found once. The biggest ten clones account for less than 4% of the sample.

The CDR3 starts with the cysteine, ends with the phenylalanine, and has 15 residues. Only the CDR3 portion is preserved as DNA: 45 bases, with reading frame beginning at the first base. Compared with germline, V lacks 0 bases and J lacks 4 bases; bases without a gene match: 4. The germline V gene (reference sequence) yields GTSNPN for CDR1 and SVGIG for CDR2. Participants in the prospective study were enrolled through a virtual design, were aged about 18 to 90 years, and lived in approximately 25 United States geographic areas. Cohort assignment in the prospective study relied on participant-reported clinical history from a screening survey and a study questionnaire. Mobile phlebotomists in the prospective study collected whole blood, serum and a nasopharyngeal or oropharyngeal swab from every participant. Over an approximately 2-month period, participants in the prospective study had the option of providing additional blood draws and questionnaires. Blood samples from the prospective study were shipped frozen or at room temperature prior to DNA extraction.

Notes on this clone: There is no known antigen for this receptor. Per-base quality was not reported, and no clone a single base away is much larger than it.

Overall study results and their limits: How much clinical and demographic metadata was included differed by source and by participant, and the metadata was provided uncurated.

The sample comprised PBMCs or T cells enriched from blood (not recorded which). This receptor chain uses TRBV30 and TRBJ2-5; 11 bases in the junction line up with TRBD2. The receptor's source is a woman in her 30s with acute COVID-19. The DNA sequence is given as TGTGCCTGGAGTGTAGGGACTAGCGGTTTAGAGACCCAGTACTTC. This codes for CAWSVGTSGLETQYF.